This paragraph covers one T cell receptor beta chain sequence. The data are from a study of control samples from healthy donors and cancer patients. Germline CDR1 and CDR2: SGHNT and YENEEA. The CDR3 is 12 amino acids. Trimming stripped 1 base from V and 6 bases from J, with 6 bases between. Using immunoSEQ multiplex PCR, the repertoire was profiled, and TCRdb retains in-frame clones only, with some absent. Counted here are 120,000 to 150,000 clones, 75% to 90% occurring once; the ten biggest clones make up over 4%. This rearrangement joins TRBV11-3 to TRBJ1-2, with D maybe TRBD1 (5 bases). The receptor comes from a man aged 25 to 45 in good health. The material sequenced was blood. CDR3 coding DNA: TGTGCCAGCAGCTTAGTCAGGGATGGCTACACCTTC. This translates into CASSLVRDGYTF.